This TCR beta chain emerged from a study of T cell clonality in common variable immunodeficiency. TCRdb's table, derived via immunoSEQ multiplex PCR, lists solely in-frame clones and lacks some. The sample gives about 64,000 clones, none seen only once, and the top ten clones hold 1.7%. The V gene's germline CDR1 is SGHRS and CDR2 YFSETQ. The CDR3 spans 15 residues. Trimming pared 2 bases from V and 3 bases from J, leaving 15 bases between. This clone was seen ten or more times. The observed sequence ends 3 residues before the CDR3 terminus, with the missing tail filled in from the germline J gene. The sequence was obtained from a person aged 18-70 years in good health. Material for sequencing was peripheral blood mononuclear cells. The V and J genes are TRBV5-1 and TRBJ2-7; TRBD1 might be the D (6 bases). The CDR3 spells CASSFRGAIYYEQYF. The sequenced CDR3 bases are TGCGCCAGCAGCTTCAGGGGCGCGATCTACTACGAG.